This TCR beta chain appears in the sequencing data of a study of blood T cell repertoires in COVID-19. The assay was immunoSEQ multiplex PCR, and TCRdb's table has in-frame clones only and misses some. This sample carries hundreds of thousands of clones, around 87% of them seen once, and the ten largest clones take around 3%. Germline V gene sequence: CDR1 MNHEY, CDR2 SMNVEV (reference sequence). The V end lost 5 bases, the J end lost 6 bases, and 14 bases lay between the germline ends. The CDR3 is 14 amino acids. Sequenced input: peripheral blood. The rearrangement links TRBV27 to TRBJ2-1; perhaps TRBD1 as D (6 bases). The clonotype comes from a human donor in a cohort sampled during active COVID-19. The CDR3 is CASSTGRSFNEQFF. The CDR3, as DNA: TGTGCCAGCAGTACAGGGCGTAGTTTCAATGAGCAGTTCTTC.